The source of this T cell receptor (beta chain) is a study of control samples from healthy donors and cancer patients. Clones were sequenced by immunoSEQ multiplex PCR, and TCRdb holds only the in-frame ones, with some missing. The data show around 68,000 clones, about 83% seen once. The length of the CDR3 is 22 residues. The J segment lost 2 bases and the V segment lost 3 bases, leaving 24 bases of the junction unmatched. Germline values: CDR1 KGHSH, CDR2 LQKENI. The chain combines TRBV18 with TRBJ2-3, with TRBD2 identical over 9 bases. The TCR sequence derives from a man in his fifties or sixties in good health. Sequencing was performed on blood. CDR3 loop: CASSPRRVAGDLGAGPTDTQYF. CDR3 in DNA: TGTGCCAGCTCACCCCGCCGGGTAGCGGGAGATCTCGGGGCGGGCCCCACAGATACGCAGTATTTT.